Given below is one T cell receptor beta chain in context. This clonotype occurred many times. No antigen is known for it. Per-base qualities were not stored, and no clone one base away is much larger. TCRdb shows the sequencer as Illumina HiSeq 2500. Quantitative 5'-RACE with molecular barcodes was used to prepare TCR beta libraries. In the authors' own workflow: To identify disease-linked TCR variants, a new computational method was used, one built on a probabilistic model of VDJ rearrangement. Using fastp trimming at Q25 and MiXCR clonotype assembly, TCRdb reanalyzed the public sequencing data and kept in-frame beta chains. Each record represents a unique CDR3 protein, reported with the most common genes and DNA among its rows. These V and J calls derive from TCRdb rather than the authors' analysis. Recorded for this sample are about 440,000 distinct CDR3 sequences; 15% to 20% of them occurred a single time. The ten largest account for just over 1% of the sample.

These data originate in a study of CD8 T cells in ankylosing spondylitis (dated by TCRdb to about 2017). Describing the broader study: The study profiled T cell receptor beta repertoires in healthy donors and ankylosing spondylitis patients to find disease-linked TCR variants. In total, the full study cohort was made up of 100 to 140 healthy donors and 20 to 25 ankylosing spondylitis patients. Samples of peripheral blood were taken, and for ankylosing spondylitis patients, synovial fluid was collected as well. Overall results and qualifications from the work: Blood from ankylosing spondylitis patients appeared to be characterized by a TCR beta motif made up of under ten highly homologous amino acid variants. The disease-linked clones were reported as significantly enriched in matched synovial fluid samples from ankylosing spondylitis patients. Some motif variants were previously reported in synovial fluid and blood of reactive arthritis patients, suggesting common disease-initiation mechanisms. The disease-linked clones had a CD8+ phenotype and were found at relatively low frequencies in peripheral blood.

Looking up the germline V gene yields CDR1 MGHDK and CDR2 SYGVNS. Unmatched junction bases come to 4, with V trimmed by 1 base and J by 7 bases. Including the terminal cysteine and phenylalanine, the CDR3 comprises 14 residues. The sequence is cut down to CDR3 DNA, 42 bases in frame from base 1. The V and J genes are TRBV25-1 and TRBJ2-1; 7 bases in the middle match TRBD2. The specimen was blood, either unsorted or a sorted T cell fraction (not recorded which). The origin of this receptor is a male donor with ankylosing spondylitis. At the DNA level, the sequence is TGTGCCAGCAGTGAATCCGGGAGGCGAAATGAGCAGTTCTTC. This sequence encodes CASSESGRRNEQFF. Where the CDR3 stops, the reference TRBV25-1 and TRBJ2-1 genes take over; the full variable domain is EADIYQTPRYLVIGTGKKITLECSQTMGHDKMYWYQQDPGMELHLIHYSYGVNSTEKGDLSSESTVSRIRTEHFPLTLESARPSHTSQYLCASSESGRRNEQFFGPGTRLTVL.